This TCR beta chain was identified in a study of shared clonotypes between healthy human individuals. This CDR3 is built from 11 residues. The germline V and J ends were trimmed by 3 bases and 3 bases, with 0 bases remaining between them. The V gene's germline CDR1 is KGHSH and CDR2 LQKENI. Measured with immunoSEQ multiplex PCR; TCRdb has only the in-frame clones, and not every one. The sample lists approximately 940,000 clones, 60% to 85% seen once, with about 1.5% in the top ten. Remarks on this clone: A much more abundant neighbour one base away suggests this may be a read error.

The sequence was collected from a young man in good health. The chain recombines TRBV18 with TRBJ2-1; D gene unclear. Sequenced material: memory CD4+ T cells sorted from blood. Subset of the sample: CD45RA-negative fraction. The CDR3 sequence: CASSPYNEQFF. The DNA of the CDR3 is TGTGCCAGCTCACCCTACAATGAGCAGTTCTTC.